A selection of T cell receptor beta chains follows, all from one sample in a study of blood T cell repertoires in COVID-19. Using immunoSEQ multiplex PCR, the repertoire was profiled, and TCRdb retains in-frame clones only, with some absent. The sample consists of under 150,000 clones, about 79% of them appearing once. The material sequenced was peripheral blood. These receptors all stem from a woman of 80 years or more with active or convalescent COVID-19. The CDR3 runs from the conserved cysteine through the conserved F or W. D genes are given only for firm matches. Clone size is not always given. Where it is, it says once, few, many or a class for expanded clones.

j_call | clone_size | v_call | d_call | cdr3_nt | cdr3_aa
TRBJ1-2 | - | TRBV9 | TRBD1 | TGTGCCAGCAGCGGCCCCAGGGGACAGGCCGTTAACTATGGCTACACCTTC | CASSGPRGQAVNYGYTF
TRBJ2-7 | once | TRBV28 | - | TGTGCCAGCAGTTTTCTCCAGGCTATGTACGAGCAGTACTTC | CASSFLQAMYEQYF
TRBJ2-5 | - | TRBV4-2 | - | TGTGCCAGCAGCCAAGAACTACCTCAAGAGACCCAGTACTTC | CASSQELPQETQYF
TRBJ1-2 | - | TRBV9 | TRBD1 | TGTGCCAGCAGCGTTAATCCATGGACAGGTTTGCACTATGGCTACACCTTC | CASSVNPWTGLHYGYTF
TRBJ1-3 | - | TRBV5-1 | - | TGCGCCAGCAGTTCAGACATGTACTCTGGAAACACCATATATTTT | CASSSDMYSGNTIYF
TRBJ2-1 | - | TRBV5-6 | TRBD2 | TGTGCCAGCAGATCCCGGACGGGGGAGCGGGGGGTTTACAATGAGCAGTTCTTC | CASRSRTGERGVYNEQFF
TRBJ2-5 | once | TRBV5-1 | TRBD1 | TGCGCCAGCAGTTCGACAGGGGGCTCCGTACAAGAGACCCAGTACTTC | CASSSTGGSVQETQYF
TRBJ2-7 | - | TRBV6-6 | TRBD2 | TGTGCCAGCTTACCGCAGGGAGGGGTAGGGGAGCAGTACTTC | CASLPQGGVGEQYF
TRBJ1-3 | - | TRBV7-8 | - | TGTGCCAGCAGTCCCCTGGGAAACACCATATATTTT | CASSPLGNTIYF
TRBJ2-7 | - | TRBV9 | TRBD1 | TGTGCCAGCAGCGTCGGGACAGGGGTCCCTATGATCTACGAGCAGTACTTC | CASSVGTGVPMIYEQYF
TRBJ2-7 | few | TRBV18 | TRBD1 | TGTGCCAGCTCACCACCGGGGACAGGAGAGCAGTACTTC | CASSPPGTGEQYF
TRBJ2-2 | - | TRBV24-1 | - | TGTGCCACCAGTGCCTTGAACACCGGGGAGCTGTTTTTT | CATSALNTGELFF
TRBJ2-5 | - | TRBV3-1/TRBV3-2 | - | TGTGCCAGCAGCCAAGTGAGGGAGACCCAGTACTTC | CASSQVRETQYF
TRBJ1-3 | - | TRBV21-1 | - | TGTGCCAGCAGCCCCGGGACAGGGAACACCATATATTTT | CASSPGTGNTIYF
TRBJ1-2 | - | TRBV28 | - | TGTGCCAGCAGTATTACTAACTATGGCTACACCTTC | CASSITNYGYTF
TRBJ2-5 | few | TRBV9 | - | TGTGCCAGCAGCGTAGCTACTAACGGTAGGAAAGAGACCCAGTACTTC | CASSVATNGRKETQYF
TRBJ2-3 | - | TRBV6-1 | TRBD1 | TGTGCCAGCAGTGAAGCAGCGACAGGGGGAAGAGATACGCAGTATTTT | CASSEAATGGRDTQYF
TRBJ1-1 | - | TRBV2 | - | TGTGCCAGCTTTTCTTCTCCCGGGAGTGAAGCTTTCTTT | CASFSSPGSEAFF
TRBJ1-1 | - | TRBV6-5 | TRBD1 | TGTGCCAGCAGACTGGACAGGGAAGCTTTCTTT | CASRLDREAFF
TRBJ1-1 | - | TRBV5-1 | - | TGCGCCAGCAGCTTGGTTACAACAGGCTCCACTGAAGCTTTCTTT | CASSLVTTGSTEAFF
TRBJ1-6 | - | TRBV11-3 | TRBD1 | TGTGCCAGCAGCTCCGGGACAGGAGCAAATTCACCCCTCCACTTT | CASSSGTGANSPLHF
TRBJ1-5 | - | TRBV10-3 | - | TGTGCCATCAGTGATGCAGGGGGCAATCAGCCCCAGCATTTT | CAISDAGGNQPQHF
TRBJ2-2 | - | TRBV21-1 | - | TGTGCCAGCAGCAAACCCCGGGAATTCACCGGGGAGCTGTTTTTT | CASSKPREFTGELFF
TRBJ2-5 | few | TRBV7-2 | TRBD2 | TGTGCCAGCAGCTGGGATCTGAGCGGGGGGAGGGAGACCCAGTACTTC | CASSWDLSGGRETQYF
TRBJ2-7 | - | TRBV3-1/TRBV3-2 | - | TGTGCCAGCAGCCAAGATCGCGGCAGGGGGGTCTCTGGGGAGCAGTACTTC | CASSQDRGRGVSGEQYF
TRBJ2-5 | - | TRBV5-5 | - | TGTGCCAGCAGCTTGGCCGGGGTGGAGACCCAGTACTTC | CASSLAGVETQYF
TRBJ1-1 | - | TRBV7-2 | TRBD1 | TGTGCCAGCAGCTTAGCGGGGACAGTGCCAGGGATGGTGGGGCACACTGAAGCTTTCTTT | CASSLAGTVPGMVGHTEAFF
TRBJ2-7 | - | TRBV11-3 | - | TGTGCCAGCAGCCGGTCAGGGGCCTCCTACGAGCAGTACTTC | CASSRSGASYEQYF
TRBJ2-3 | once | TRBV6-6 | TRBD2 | TGTGCCAGCAGTTACTCGAGAACGGGGGGGCCTGATACGCAGTATTTT | CASSYSRTGGPDTQYF
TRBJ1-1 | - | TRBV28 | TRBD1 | TGTGCCAGCAGCCTCAGGGGGTGGGAGCTTAAAGCTTTCTTT | CASSLRGWELKAFF
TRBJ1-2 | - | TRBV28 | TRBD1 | TGTGCCAGCAGTTTCTCCAGACAGGGGGACTATGGCTACACCTTC | CASSFSRQGDYGYTF